The 26 T cell receptor beta chains below were found in one sample sequenced in a study of blood T cell repertoires in COVID-19. TCRdb's table, derived via immunoSEQ multiplex PCR, lists solely in-frame clones and lacks some. The profile shows more than 200,000 clones, 70% to 90% of them singletons. The sequenced sample was peripheral blood. The receptors here all came from a man aged 25 to 40 with active or convalescent COVID-19.

This clone was seen only a few times. CDR3 bases: TGTGCCAGCAGTGTCGGGGTGAACCAGCCCCAGCATTTT. Translated: CASSVGVNQPQHF. The chain carries TRBV25-1 and TRBJ1-5; D gene uncertain. V was pared by 4 bases and J by 7 bases, with 11 bases between. Germline-derived CDR1 and CDR2 are MGHDK and SYGVNS. The CDR3 is 13 residues long.

V usage is TRBV29-1 and J usage is TRBJ1-2; 7 bases match TRBD1. The CDR3 runs to 12 residues. CDR1 SQVTM and CDR2 ANQGSEA come from the germline V gene. V was pared by 6 bases and J by 6 bases, with 7 bases of the junction left unmatched. The CDR3 region is CSVGDSANGYTF. CDR3 bases: TGCAGCGTCGGGGACAGCGCAAATGGCTACACCTTC. The whole variable domain, filled in from reference TRBV29-1 and TRBJ1-2, reads SAVISQKPSRDICQRGTSLTIQCQVDSQVTMMFWYRQQPGQSLTLIATANQGSEATYESGFVIDKFPISRPNLTFSTLTVSNMSPEDSSIYLCSVGDSANGYTFGSGTRLTVV.

This clone was observed a few times. This sequence joins TRBV2 and TRBJ1-2; 7 bases line up with TRBD1. V lost 2 bases to trimming and J lost 8 bases; unmatched junction nucleotides: 8. This CDR3 comprises 14 residues. Germline CDR1 and CDR2: SNHLY and FYNNEI. The CDR3 loop reads CASSERTGLRGYTF. Written as DNA, the CDR3 is TGTGCCAGCAGTGAACGGACAGGCCTTAGGGGCTACACCTTC. The whole variable domain, filled in from reference TRBV2 and TRBJ1-2, reads EPEVTQTPSHQVTQMGQEVILRCVPISNHLYFYWYRQILGQKVEFLVSFYNNEISEKSEIFDDQFSVERPDGSNFTLKIRSTKLEDSAMYFCASSERTGLRGYTFGSGTRLTVV.

The chain uses TRBV27 and TRBJ1-5, with 8 bases fitting TRBD1. CDR3 length equals 15 residues. V lost 4 bases, J lost 5 bases, and 7 bases stayed unmatched. The germline gives CDR1 MNHEY, CDR2 SMNVEV (reference sequence). For the CDR3, the DNA is TGTGCCAGCAGTTCATTAACAGGGGGGGATCAGCCCCAGCATTTT. Amino acid sequence: CASSSLTGGDQPQHF.

J is TRBJ1-2 and V is TRBV5-6; D is ambiguous. Trimming took 0 bases from V and 1 from J, leaving 7 bases between them. Germline values: CDR1 SGHDT, CDR2 YYEEEE. The CDR3 has 14 residues. The CDR3 DNA follows: TGTGCCAGCAGCTTGGCCCGGGGTAACTATGGCTACACCTTC. As protein: CASSLARGNYGYTF.

This chain links TRBV14 with TRBJ1-1; D remains ambiguous. The germline V gene has CDR1 SGHDN and CDR2 FVKESK. The V end was cut by 1 base, the J end by 11 bases, with 17 bases between. The CDR3 runs 14 residues. CDR3 bases: TGTGCCAGCAGCCAAGTCGGGCAGGTTCGGGATGCTTTCTTT. Its protein is CASSQVGQVRDAFF.

This chain links TRBV3-1 (or the pseudogene TRBV3-2) with TRBJ2-7, with D unresolved. Trimming removed 4 bases from V and 5 bases from J, with 12 bases in between. The CDR3 is 13 amino acids. Germline values: CDR1 LGHDT, CDR2 YNNKEL (reference sequence). CDR3 amino acids: CASSPDFRDEQYF. CDR3 nucleotide sequence: TGTGCCAGCAGCCCCGATTTTAGAGACGAGCAGTACTTC.

This sequence joins TRBV6-2 or TRBV6-3 and TRBJ2-7; a weak D match, TRBD1 (6 bases). V lost 6 bases, J lost 10 bases, and 25 bases lay in between. CDR3 length: 15 residues. In germline, CDR1 is MNHEY, CDR2 SVGEGT. CDR3 region: CASSSPTGWNPFQYF. The CDR3 DNA reads TGTGCCAGCAGCTCACCTACAGGGTGGAACCCTTTCCAGTACTTC.

CDR3 sequence (DNA): TGCGCCAGCAGCCAAGGACAGGGAATCTCTGGAAACACCATATATTTT. It translates to CASSQGQGISGNTIYF. This chain connects TRBV4-1 to TRBJ1-3; 7 bases match TRBD1. The CDR3 sequence is 16 residues long. Germline-derived CDR1 and CDR2 are MGHRA and YSYEKL. Trimming took 1 base from V and 0 from J; bases not matched to a gene: 3.

This clone was seen a handful of times. The V and J genes are TRBV11-2 and TRBJ2-7, with D possibly TRBD2 on 6 matching bases. The V end lost 1 base, the J end lost 5 bases, and 6 bases lay between the germline ends. The CDR3 extends over 12 amino acids. Germline V gene data show CDR1 as SGHAT and CDR2 as FQNNGV. CDR3 region: CASSLGEDEQYF. The CDR3 region has the DNA TGTGCCAGCAGCTTAGGGGAGGACGAGCAGTACTTC.

The chain links TRBV7-9 to TRBJ1-5; no definite D call. The germline CDR1 and CDR2 sequences are SEHNR and FQNEAQ (reference sequence). V shed 4 bases and J shed 2 bases, with 9 bases lying between them. The CDR3 consists of 14 residues. CDR3 nucleotides: TGTGCCAGCAGCTCCGACGGAGGCAATCAGCCCCAGCATTTT. It translates to CASSSDGGNQPQHF.

The rearrangement joins TRBV6-5 to TRBJ2-1, with D tentatively TRBD2 (7 bases). Germline values: CDR1 MNHEY, CDR2 SVGAGI. This CDR3 spans 15 amino acids. V was pared by 3 bases and J by 2 bases, with 11 bases between. The CDR3 DNA sequence: TGTGCCAGCAGTTATGCGCGGGGGCCCTACAATGAGCAGTTCTTC. As protein: CASSYARGPYNEQFF.

The chain combines TRBV30 with TRBJ2-2, with 15 bases fitting TRBD2. The CDR3 spans 19 residues. Germline V lookup: CDR1 GTSNPN, CDR2 SVGIG (reference sequence). Trimming cost V 5 bases and J 0 bases; bases outside gene matches: 10. CDR3 DNA sequence: TGTGCCTGGGGGGACCCGGGACTAGCGGGGGGAGCGAACACCGGGGAGCTGTTTTTT. Translated: CAWGDPGLAGGANTGELFF.

The chain is built from TRBV19 and TRBJ2-3; possible D gene TRBD1, 6 bases. Trimming pared 2 bases from V and 4 bases from J, leaving 7 bases between. This CDR3 contains 13 residues. Germline V gene data show CDR1 as LNHDA and CDR2 as SQIVND (reference sequence). CDR3 DNA: TGTGCCAGTAGTATAACAGGGCCAGATACGCAGTATTTT. Amino acids: CASSITGPDTQYF.

CDR3 in amino acids: CASSLVSAGMTYGYTF. DNA for the CDR3: TGTGCCAGCAGCTTAGTGTCGGCAGGGATGACCTATGGCTACACCTTC. The chain recombines TRBV7-2 with TRBJ1-2; perhaps TRBD1 as D (5 bases). The CDR3 is 16 residues long. The germline V gene encodes CDR1 SGHTA and CDR2 FQGNSA. The V end lost 1 base, the J end lost 4 bases, and 16 bases lay between the germline ends.

The chain combines TRBV4-3 with TRBJ2-5; a possible D gene is TRBD2 (6 bases). The CDR3 is 15 amino acids. V was cut by 4 bases and J by 5 bases, with 17 bases left in between. CDR1 and CDR2 from the germline V gene are LGHNA and YSLEER. The chain's CDR3 is CASSLHGGERETQYF. The CDR3 DNA sequence: TGCGCCAGCAGCCTCCACGGCGGGGAGCGGGAGACCCAGTACTTC.

The count of this clone is one. V is TRBV7-8 and J is TRBJ1-3; D not certain. This CDR3 has 17 residues. Germline V gives CDR1 SGHVS, CDR2 FQNEAQ. The ends were cut back, 7 bases at V and 0 bases at J, with 19 bases in the middle. CDR3 bases: TGTGCCAGCAACCTCCAAGCTCGGGGAGGCTCTGGAAACACCATATATTTT. It translates to CASNLQARGGSGNTIYF. Filled out from reference TRBV7-8 and TRBJ1-3, the complete variable domain reads GAGVSQSPRYKVAKRGQDVALRCDPISGHVSLFWYQQALGQGPEFLTYFQNEAQLDKSGLPSDRFFAERPEGSVSTLKIQRTQQEDSAVYLCASNLQARGGSGNTIYFGEGSWLTVV.

CDR3 residues: CASSLDGGVHYNTEAFF. The CDR3 nucleotides are TGTGCCAGCAGCTTGGATGGAGGGGTCCACTACAACACTGAAGCTTTCTTT. The rearrangement uses TRBV5-4 and TRBJ1-1; the D gene is possibly TRBD1 (5 bases). CDR1 SGHNT and CDR2 YYREEE come from the germline V gene (reference sequence). The CDR3 length is 17 residues. V gave up 0 bases and J gave up 2 bases, with 17 bases separating them.

V usage is TRBV19 and J usage is TRBJ1-1, with D possibly matching TRBD1 (6 bases). There are 12 residues in the CDR3. Germline-derived CDR1 and CDR2 are LNHDA and SQIVND (reference sequence). Trimming removed 9 bases at V and 4 bases at J, with 12 bases between. CDR3 residues: CASLDRPTEAFF. CDR3 coding DNA: TGTGCCAGCCTAGACAGGCCCACTGAAGCTTTCTTT.

The rearrangement joins TRBV11-2 to TRBJ1-2, with unresolved D. V lost 7 bases, J lost 4 bases, and 13 bases lay in between. Germline CDR1 and CDR2: SGHAT and FQNNGV. This CDR3 spans 13 amino acids. CDR3 nucleotide sequence: TGTGCCAGCACTTACCCGTCTAGCTATGGCTACACCTTC. Its protein product is CASTYPSSYGYTF.

The chain uses TRBV12-5 and TRBJ1-5; TRBD1 aligns across 10 bases. V shed 0 bases, J shed 5 bases, and the junction held 10 bases outside the gene matches. CDR1 and CDR2 from the germline V gene are LGHNT and FRNRAP. The CDR3 has 18 residues. CDR3 DNA: TGTGCTAGTGGTTTGGTAAATTGGGGACAGGGGAAGGATCAGCCCCAGCATTTT. It translates to CASGLVNWGQGKDQPQHF.

V usage is TRBV14 and J usage is TRBJ2-2, with TRBD2 matching over 7 bases. There are 14 residues in the CDR3. The trim removed 1 base at V and 5 bases at J, leaving 1 base unmatched. Germline CDR1 and CDR2: SGHDN and FVKESK. CDR3: CASSQGLATGELFF. The CDR3 nucleotides are TGTGCCAGCAGCCAAGGACTAGCAACCGGGGAGCTGTTTTTT.

The chain employs TRBV30 and TRBJ1-1, with a tentative D call TRBD1 (5 bases). CDR1 and CDR2 (germline): GTSNPN, SVGIG (reference sequence). V was clipped by 1 base and J by 1 base, with 25 bases between them. This CDR3 region has 19 residues. The CDR3 spells CAWSAHHLLAGRRNTEAFF. DNA for the CDR3: TGTGCCTGGAGTGCTCACCATCTTCTCGCGGGACGGCGGAACACTGAAGCTTTCTTT. The whole variable domain, filled in from reference TRBV30 and TRBJ1-1, reads SQTIHQWPATLVQPVGSPLSLECTVEGTSNPNLYWYRQAAGRGLQLLFYSVGIGQISSEVPQNLSASRPQDRQFILSSKKLLLSDSGFYLCAWSAHHLLAGRRNTEAFFGQGTRLTVV.

The chain recombines TRBV25-1 with TRBJ2-1; 11 bases match TRBD2. Trimming at V came to 3 bases and at J to 7 bases, leaving 8 bases not matched to a gene. Germline CDR1 is MGHDK and CDR2 is SYGVNS. The CDR3 has 16 amino acids. The CDR3, as DNA: TGTGCCAGCAGTGATCGTAGCGGGGGGGCATTTAATGAGCAGTTCTTC. It is translated as CASSDRSGGAFNEQFF.

V usage is TRBV19 and J usage is TRBJ1-2; D is unresolved. This CDR3 comprises 12 residues. Germline values: CDR1 LNHDA, CDR2 SQIVND (reference sequence). The V gene lost 10 bases and the J gene lost 6 bases, with 15 bases spanning the gap. This CDR3 reads CATTQTGDGYTF. The CDR3 DNA sequence: TGTGCCACCACCCAAACGGGAGATGGCTACACCTTC.

J is TRBJ1-4 and V is TRBV2; D not certain. This CDR3 region has 11 residues. V gave up 6 bases and J gave up 15 bases, with 14 bases separating them. Germline loops: CDR1 SNHLY, CDR2 FYNNEI. The CDR3, as DNA: TGTGCCAGCAGGAGGCGGGAACTGGTGTTTTTT. It encodes CASRRRELVFF.